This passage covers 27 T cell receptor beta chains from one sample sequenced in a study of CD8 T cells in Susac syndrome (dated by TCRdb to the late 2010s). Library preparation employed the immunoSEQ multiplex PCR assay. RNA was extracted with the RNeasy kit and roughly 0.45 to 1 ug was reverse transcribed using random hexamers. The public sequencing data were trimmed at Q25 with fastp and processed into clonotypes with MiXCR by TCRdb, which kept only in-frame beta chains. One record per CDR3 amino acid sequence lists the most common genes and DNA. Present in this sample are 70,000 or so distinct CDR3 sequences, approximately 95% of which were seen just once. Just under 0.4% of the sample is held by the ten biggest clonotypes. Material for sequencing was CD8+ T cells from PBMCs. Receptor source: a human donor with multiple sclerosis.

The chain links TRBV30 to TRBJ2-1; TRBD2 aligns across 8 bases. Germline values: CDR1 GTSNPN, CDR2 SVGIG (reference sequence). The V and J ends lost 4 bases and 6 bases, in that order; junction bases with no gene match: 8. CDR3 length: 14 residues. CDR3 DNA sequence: TGTGCCTGGAACTCGGGAGGGAGTCTCAATGAGCAGTTCTTC. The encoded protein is CAWNSGGSLNEQFF.

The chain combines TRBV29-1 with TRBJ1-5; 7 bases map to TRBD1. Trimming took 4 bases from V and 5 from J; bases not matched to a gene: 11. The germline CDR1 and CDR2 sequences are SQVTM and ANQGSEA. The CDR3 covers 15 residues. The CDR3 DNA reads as TGCAGCGTTGCCGGGCAGGGGGGATCAGATCAGCCCCAGCATTTT. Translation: CSVAGQGGSDQPQHF.

The CDR3 DNA is TGTGCCAGCAGTTGGATTGCGAACACCGGGGAGCTGTTTTTT. Translated, it gives CASSWIANTGELFF. The rearrangement links TRBV6-2 or TRBV6-3 to TRBJ2-2; the D is unclear. Germline V CDR1 and CDR2: MNHEY, SVGEGT. The V end lost 4 bases, the J end lost 0 bases, and 6 bases lay between the germline ends. CDR3 length equals 14 residues.

CDR3 sequence: CASSLSTSGYNEQFF. For the CDR3, the DNA is TGTGCCAGCAGCTTGTCGACTAGCGGATACAATGAGCAGTTCTTC. The rearrangement joins TRBV7-2 to TRBJ2-1; the match to TRBD2 covers 9 bases. Germline trimming cut 3 bases from V and 4 bases from J; bases unmatched to any gene: 4. This CDR3 is built from 15 residues. Looked up from germline, CDR1 is SGHTA and CDR2 is FQGNSA.

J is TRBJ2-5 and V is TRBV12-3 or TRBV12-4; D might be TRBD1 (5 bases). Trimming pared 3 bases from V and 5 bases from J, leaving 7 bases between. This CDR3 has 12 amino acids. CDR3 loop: CASSFSGETQYF. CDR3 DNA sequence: TGTGCCAGCAGTTTTTCAGGGGAGACCCAGTACTTC.

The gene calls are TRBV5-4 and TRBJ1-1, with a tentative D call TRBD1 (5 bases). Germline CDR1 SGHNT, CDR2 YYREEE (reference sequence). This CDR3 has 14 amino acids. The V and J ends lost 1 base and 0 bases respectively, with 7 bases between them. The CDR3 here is CASSLRGLNTEAFF. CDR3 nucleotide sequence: TGTGCCAGCAGCTTGAGGGGTTTGAACACTGAAGCTTTCTTT.

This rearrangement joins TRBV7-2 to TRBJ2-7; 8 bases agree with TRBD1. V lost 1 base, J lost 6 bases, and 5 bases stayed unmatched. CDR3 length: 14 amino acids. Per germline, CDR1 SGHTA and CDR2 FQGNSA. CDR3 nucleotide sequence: TGTGCCAGCAGCTTAGGCAGGGGGCTGCGCGAGCAGTACTTC. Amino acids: CASSLGRGLREQYF.

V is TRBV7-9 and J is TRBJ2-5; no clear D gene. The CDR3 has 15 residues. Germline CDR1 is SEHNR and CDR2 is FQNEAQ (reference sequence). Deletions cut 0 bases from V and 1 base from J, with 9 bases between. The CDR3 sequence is CASSLASKLQETQYF. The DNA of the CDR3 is TGTGCCAGCAGCTTAGCGTCAAAACTCCAAGAGACCCAGTACTTC.

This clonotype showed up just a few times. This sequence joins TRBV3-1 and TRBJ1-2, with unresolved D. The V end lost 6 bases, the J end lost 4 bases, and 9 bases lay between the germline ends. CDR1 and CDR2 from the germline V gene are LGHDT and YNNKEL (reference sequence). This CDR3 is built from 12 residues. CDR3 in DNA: TGTGCCAGCAGTCTAGGTGCCTATGGCTACACCTTC. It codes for CASSLGAYGYTF.

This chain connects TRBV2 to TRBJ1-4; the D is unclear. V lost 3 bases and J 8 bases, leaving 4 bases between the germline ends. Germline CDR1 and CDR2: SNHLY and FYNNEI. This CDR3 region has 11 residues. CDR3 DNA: TGTGCCAGCAGTGAGGGAGAAAAACTGTTTTTT. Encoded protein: CASSEGEKLFF.

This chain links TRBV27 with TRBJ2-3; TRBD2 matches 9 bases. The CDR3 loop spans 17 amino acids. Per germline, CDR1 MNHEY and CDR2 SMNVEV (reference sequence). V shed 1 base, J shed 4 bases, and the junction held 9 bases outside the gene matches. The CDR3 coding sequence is TGTGCCAGCAGTTTATATACTAGCGGGCCCTTAGCAGATACGCAGTATTTT. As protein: CASSLYTSGPLADTQYF.

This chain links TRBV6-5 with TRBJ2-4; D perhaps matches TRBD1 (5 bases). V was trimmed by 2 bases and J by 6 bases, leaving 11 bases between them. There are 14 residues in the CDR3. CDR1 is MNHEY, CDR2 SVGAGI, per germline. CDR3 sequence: CASSYGAGLNIQYF. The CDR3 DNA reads TGTGCCAGCAGTTACGGTGCAGGGTTAAACATTCAGTACTTC.

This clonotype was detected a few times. CDR3 DNA: TGTGCCAGCAGCTTAACAGGGGGCGACGAGCAGTACTTC. Its translation is CASSLTGGDEQYF. The chain links TRBV7-6 to TRBJ2-7, with 9 nucleotides matching TRBD1. The CDR3 has 13 residues. Trimming cost V 2 bases and J 5 bases; bases outside gene matches: 1. Germline V gene data show CDR1 as SGHVS and CDR2 as FNYEAQ.

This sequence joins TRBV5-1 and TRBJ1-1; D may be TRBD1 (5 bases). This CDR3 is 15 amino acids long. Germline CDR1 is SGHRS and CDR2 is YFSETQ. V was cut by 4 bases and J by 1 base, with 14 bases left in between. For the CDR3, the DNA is TGCGCCAGCAGCCGAGACAGACCGCCGAACACTGAAGCTTTCTTT. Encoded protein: CASSRDRPPNTEAFF. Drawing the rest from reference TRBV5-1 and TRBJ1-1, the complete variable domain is KAGVTQTPRYLIKTRGQQVTLSCSPISGHRSVSWYQQTPGQGLQFLFEYFSETQRNKGNFPGRFSGRQFSNSRSEMNVSTLELGDSALYLCASSRDRPPNTEAFFGQGTRLTVV.

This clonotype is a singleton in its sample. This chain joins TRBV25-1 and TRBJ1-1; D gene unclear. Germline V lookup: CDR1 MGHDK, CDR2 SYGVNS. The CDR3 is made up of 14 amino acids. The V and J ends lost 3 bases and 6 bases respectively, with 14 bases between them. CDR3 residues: CASSDASPSPEAFF. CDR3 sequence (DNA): TGTGCCAGCAGTGACGCCTCACCCAGCCCTGAAGCTTTCTTT.

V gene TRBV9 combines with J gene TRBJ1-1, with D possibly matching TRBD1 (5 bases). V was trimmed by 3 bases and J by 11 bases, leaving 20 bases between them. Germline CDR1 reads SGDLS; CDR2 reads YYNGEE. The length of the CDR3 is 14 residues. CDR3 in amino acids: CASSADMRDFGAFF. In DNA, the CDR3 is TGTGCCAGCAGCGCGGACATGCGAGACTTTGGGGCTTTCTTT.

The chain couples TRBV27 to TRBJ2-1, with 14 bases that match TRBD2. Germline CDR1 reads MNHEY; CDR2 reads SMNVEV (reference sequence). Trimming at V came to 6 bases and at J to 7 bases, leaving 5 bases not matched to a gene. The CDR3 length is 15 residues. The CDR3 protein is CASSPGTSGGNEQFF. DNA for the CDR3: TGTGCCAGCAGCCCCGGGACTAGCGGGGGAAATGAGCAGTTCTTC.

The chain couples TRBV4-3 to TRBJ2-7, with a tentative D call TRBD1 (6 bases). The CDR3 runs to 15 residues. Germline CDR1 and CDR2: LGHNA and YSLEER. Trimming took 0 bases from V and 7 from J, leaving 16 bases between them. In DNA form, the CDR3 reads TGCGCCAGCAGCCAAGATTTAACAGGGCAGGGGGAGCAGTACTTC. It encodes CASSQDLTGQGEQYF.

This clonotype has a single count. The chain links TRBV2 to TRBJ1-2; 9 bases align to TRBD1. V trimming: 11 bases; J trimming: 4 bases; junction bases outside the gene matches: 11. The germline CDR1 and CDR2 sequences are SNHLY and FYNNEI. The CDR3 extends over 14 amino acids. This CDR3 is CAGTGQGSTYGYTF. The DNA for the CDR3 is TGTGCCGGGACAGGACAGGGGTCCACCTATGGCTACACCTTC.

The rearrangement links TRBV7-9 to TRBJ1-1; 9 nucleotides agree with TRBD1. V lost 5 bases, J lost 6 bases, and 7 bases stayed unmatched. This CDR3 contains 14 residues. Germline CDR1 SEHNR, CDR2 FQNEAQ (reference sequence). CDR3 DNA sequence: TGTGCCAGCAGCCTCCGGGACAGGGAACCTGAAGCTTTCTTT. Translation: CASSLRDREPEAFF.

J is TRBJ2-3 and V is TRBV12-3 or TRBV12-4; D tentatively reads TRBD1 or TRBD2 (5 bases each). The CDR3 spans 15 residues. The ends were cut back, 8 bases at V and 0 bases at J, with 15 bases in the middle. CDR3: CASSLRDPSTDTQYF. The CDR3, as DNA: TGTGCCAGCTCCTTAAGGGACCCGAGCACAGATACGCAGTATTTT.

CDR3 region: CASSLRVVADTQYF. As DNA, the CDR3 is TGTGCCAGCAGTTTGAGGGTCGTGGCAGATACGCAGTATTTT. The rearrangement uses TRBV12-3 or TRBV12-4 and TRBJ2-3, with a possible D match to TRBD2 (5 bases). Trimming took 3 bases from V and 4 from J, leaving 11 bases between them. The CDR3 sequence is 14 residues long.

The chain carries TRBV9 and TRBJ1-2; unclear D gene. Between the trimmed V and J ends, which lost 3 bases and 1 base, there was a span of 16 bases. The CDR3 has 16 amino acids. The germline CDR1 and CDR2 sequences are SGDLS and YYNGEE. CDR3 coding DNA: TGTGCCAGCAGCGGTGAAGTCGTGCCGAGTAACTATGGCTACACCTTC. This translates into CASSGEVVPSNYGYTF.

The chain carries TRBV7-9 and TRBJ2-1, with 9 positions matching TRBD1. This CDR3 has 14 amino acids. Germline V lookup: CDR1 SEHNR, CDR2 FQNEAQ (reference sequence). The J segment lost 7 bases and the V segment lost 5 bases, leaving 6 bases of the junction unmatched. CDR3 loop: CASSPDRGSNEQFF. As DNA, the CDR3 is TGTGCCAGCAGCCCCGACAGGGGGTCGAATGAGCAGTTCTTC. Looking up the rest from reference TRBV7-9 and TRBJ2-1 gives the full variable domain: DTGVSQNPRHKITKRGQNVTFRCDPISEHNRLYWYRQTLGQGPEFLTYFQNEAQLEKSRLLSDRFSAERPKGSFSTLEIQRTEQGDSAMYLCASSPDRGSNEQFFGPGTRLTVL.

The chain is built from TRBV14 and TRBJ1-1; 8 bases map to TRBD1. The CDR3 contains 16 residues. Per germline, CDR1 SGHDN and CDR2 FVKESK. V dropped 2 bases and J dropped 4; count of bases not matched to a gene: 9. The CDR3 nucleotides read TGTGCCAGCAGCCAATTTGGGAGGACAGGGCGCACTGAAGCTTTCTTT. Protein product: CASSQFGRTGRTEAFF.

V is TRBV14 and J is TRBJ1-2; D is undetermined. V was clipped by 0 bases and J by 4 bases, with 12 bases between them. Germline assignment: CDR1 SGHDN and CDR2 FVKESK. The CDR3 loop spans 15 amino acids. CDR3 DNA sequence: TGTGCCAGCAGCCAAGATTGGGGAACGGGCTATGGCTACACCTTC. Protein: CASSQDWGTGYGYTF.

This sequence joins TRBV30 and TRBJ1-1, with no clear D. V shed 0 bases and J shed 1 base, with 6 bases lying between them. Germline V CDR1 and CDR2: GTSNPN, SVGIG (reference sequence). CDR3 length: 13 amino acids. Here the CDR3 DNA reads TGTGCCTGGAGTGTGTGGGGGAACACTGAAGCTTTCTTT. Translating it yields CAWSVWGNTEAFF.